These 23 T cell receptor beta chains originate from one sample sequenced in a study of T cells in Graves' hyperthyroidism and ophthalmopathy. RNA transcripts were the template for amplifying TCR beta CDR3 regions. RT-PCR in the first round (using the HTBI primer set) targeted the TCR CDR3. TCRdb reprocessed the multiplex PCR reads via MiXCR and lists one record per CDR3 protein. This repertoire shows around 540,000 distinct CDR3 sequences, about 16% found once; its top ten account for approximately 30%. Sequencing was carried out using blood. These TCRs come from a woman aged 30 to 39 with Graves' ophthalmopathy.

This clonotype was observed a few times. Germline is not matched at one junction end, which may reflect a read error. The rearrangement uses TRBV11-2 and TRBJ2-2; D may be TRBD1 (6 bases). This CDR3 spans 15 amino acids. The germline V gene encodes CDR1 SGHAT and CDR2 FQNNGV. CDR3 amino acids: CAGSFRDMDTGELFF. The DNA for the CDR3 is TGTGCCGGCAGCTTCCGGGACATGGACACCGGGGAGCTGTTTTTT.

V usage is TRBV15 and J usage is TRBJ2-7; weak D call: TRBD2 (5 bases). CDR1 and CDR2 from the germline V gene are LNHNV and YYDKDF (reference sequence). This CDR3 has 13 residues. V lost 0 bases and J 9 bases, leaving 12 bases between the germline ends. The CDR3 nucleotides read TGTGCCACCAGCAGAGATTTTGGAAGCGGGCAGTACTTC. Translation: CATSRDFGSGQYF.

In the case of this clonotype: A much more abundant neighbour one base away suggests this may be a read error. The CDR3 nucleotides are TGTGCCAGCAGTTATCCCGCGAGGGGCCAGCAGGAGCGGTTCTTC. Its translation is CASSYPARGQQERFF. The chain couples TRBV6-2 or TRBV6-3 to TRBJ2-1; D assignment may be TRBD1 or TRBD2 (5 bases each). Germline V gene data show CDR1 as MNHEY and CDR2 as SVGEGT. This CDR3 has 15 amino acids.

This clonotype turned up a few times. The rearrangement links TRBV27 to TRBJ1-2, with D perhaps TRBD1 (5 bases). The CDR3 runs 14 residues. V lost 3 bases and J lost 4, with 12 bases in between. Germline V gene lookup returns CDR1 MNHEY and CDR2 SMNVEV (reference sequence). The chain's CDR3 is CASSFGGDTYGYTF. The DNA for the CDR3 is TGTGCCAGCAGTTTTGGGGGAGACACCTATGGCTACACCTTC.

This clonotype was observed at least ten times. The chain uses TRBV20-1 and TRBJ2-1; D may be TRBD2 (6 bases). Germline V gene lookup returns CDR1 DFQATT and CDR2 SNEGSKA (reference sequence). This CDR3 contains 16 residues. Trimming took 6 bases from V and 0 from J, leaving 18 bases between them. The CDR3: CSARQRIGSSYNEQFF. The CDR3 bases are TGCAGTGCCCGCCAGCGGATCGGGAGCTCCTACAATGAGCAGTTCTTC.

This clonotype has a handful of counts. The CDR3 reads CASSFRGSGYGYTF. CDR3 in DNA: TGTGCCAGCAGTTTCAGGGGTAGTGGCTATGGCTACACCTTC. This chain uses TRBV12-3 or TRBV12-4 with TRBJ1-2; a possible D gene is TRBD1 (6 bases). V was pared by 3 bases and J by 4 bases, with 12 bases between. The CDR3 runs to 14 residues.

There are a few counts of this clonotype. The chain combines TRBV27 with TRBJ1-6, with D tentatively TRBD1 (6 bases). This CDR3 comprises 14 residues. Looked up from germline, CDR1 is MNHEY and CDR2 is SMNVEV (reference sequence). The germline V and J ends were trimmed by 3 bases and 6 bases, with 9 bases remaining between them. The CDR3 sequence: CASSLMDSNSPLHF. CDR3 DNA sequence: TGTGCCAGCAGTTTGATGGACAGTAATTCACCCCTCCACTTT.

This clonotype was seen a few times. This chain connects TRBV4-2 to TRBJ2-5; D is possibly TRBD2 (7 bases). Trimming cost V 4 bases and J 5 bases, with 20 bases left between them. The CDR3 sequence is 16 residues long. Germline V gene sequence: CDR1 LGHNA, CDR2 YNFKEQ. The CDR3 protein is CASSPGAGEVAETQYF. In DNA, the CDR3 is TGTGCCAGCAGCCCAGGGGCGGGAGAGGTGGCGGAGACCCAGTACTTC.

This clonotype was seen at least ten times. V and J are TRBV29-1 and TRBJ1-5; no clear D gene. CDR1 is SQVTM, CDR2 ANQGSEA, per germline. Trimming removed 1 base from V and 9 bases from J, with 13 bases in between. CDR3 size: 13 residues. The CDR3, as DNA: TGCAGCGTTGAAGCGGACGGCGCGGGGCCCCAGCATTTT. Translation gives CSVEADGAGPQHF.

This clonotype was observed a handful of times. The genes are TRBV10-3 and TRBJ1-1; a possible D gene is TRBD1 (5 bases). Trimming took 6 bases from V and 5 from J, leaving 19 bases between them. This CDR3 region has 15 residues. Germline V gene lookup returns CDR1 ENHRY and CDR2 SYGVKD. The CDR3 here is CAIREVRGVRTEAFF. CDR3 DNA: TGTGCCATCAGGGAGGTTCGGGGGGTACGGACTGAAGCTTTCTTT.

In its sample, this clonotype was seen a few times. The rearrangement links TRBV7-9 to TRBJ2-5; 8 bases line up with TRBD1. This CDR3 is 15 amino acids long. V was clipped by 0 bases and J by 5 bases; unmatched bases: 5. CDR1 SEHNR and CDR2 FQNEAQ come from the germline V gene (reference sequence). CDR3 sequence: CASSLAQGAEETQYF. CDR3 DNA sequence: TGTGCCAGCAGCTTAGCCCAGGGGGCGGAGGAGACCCAGTACTTC.

A note on this clonotype: It differs at one base from a far larger clone, so likely a read error. The V call is TRBV5-1, the J call TRBJ2-7; D is unclear. CDR1 and CDR2 from the germline V gene are SGHRS and YFSETQ. The germline V and J ends were trimmed by 0 bases and 0 bases, with 4 bases remaining between them. The length of the CDR3 is 13 residues. The CDR3 sequence: CASSLVDSYEQYF. DNA for the CDR3: TGCGCCAGCAGCTTGGTGGACTCCTACGAGCAGTACTTC.

The sample holds a few counts of this clonotype. The V gene is TRBV27, the J gene TRBJ2-7; D is possibly TRBD1 (6 bases). From germline, CDR1 is MNHEY and CDR2 SMNVEV (reference sequence). V was pared by 2 bases and J by 3 bases, with 8 bases between. CDR3 length: 13 residues. The CDR3, as DNA: TGTGCCAGCAGTTTAAAGGGGGTCTACGAGCAGTACTTC. The encoded protein is CASSLKGVYEQYF.

This chain joins TRBV12-3 or TRBV12-4 and TRBJ1-1; TRBD1 is a possible D gene (5 bases). The CDR3 runs to 14 residues. Trimming removed 4 bases at V and 4 bases at J, with 13 bases between. The CDR3 region has the DNA TGTGCCAGCAGTTCCAGGGTTTTGGTCACTGAAGCTTTCTTT. The encoded protein is CASSSRVLVTEAFF.

This clonotype appeared many times. The rearrangement links TRBV12-3 or TRBV12-4 to TRBJ2-2; D might be TRBD1 (5 bases). The CDR3 covers 14 residues. Trimming cost V 6 bases and J 6 bases, with 14 bases left between them. The CDR3 coding sequence is TGTGCCAGCAGGACGACAGTGAGCGCCGGGGAGCTGTTTTTT. Encoded protein: CASRTTVSAGELFF.

This clonotype was seen repeatedly, ten times or more. The rearrangement links TRBV15 to TRBJ2-4; 8 positions agree with TRBD2. Germline lookup yields CDR1 LNHNV and CDR2 YYDKDF (reference sequence). The CDR3 extends over 16 amino acids. J was trimmed by 0 bases and V by 4 bases; bases with no gene match: 5. The CDR3 sequence: CATSTMLAGAKNIQYF. In DNA, the CDR3 is TGTGCCACCAGCACGATGCTAGCGGGAGCCAAAAACATTCAGTACTTC.

V is TRBV28 and J is TRBJ2-1; 8 nucleotides match TRBD2. The CDR3 has 16 amino acids. Germline V gene data show CDR1 as MDHEN and CDR2 as SYDVKM. The V gene end was trimmed by 3 bases and the J gene end by 5 bases; junction bases not matched to a gene: 9. For the CDR3, the DNA is TGTGCCAGCAGTTTGCTCAGCGGGAGTTACGACAATGAGCAGTTCTTC. Translating gives CASSLLSGSYDNEQFF.

This clonotype has ten or more counts. The CDR3 sequence: CASGASGYNEQFF. CDR3 nucleotide sequence: TGTGCCAGCGGGGCTAGCGGCTACAATGAGCAGTTCTTC. The chain combines TRBV11-3 with TRBJ2-1; TRBD2 agrees at 7 bases. CDR3 size: 13 residues. Germline CDR1 is SGHNT and CDR2 is YENEEA. V trimming: 8 bases; J trimming: 3 bases; junction bases outside the gene matches: 4.

This clonotype occurred many times. This chain connects TRBV27 to TRBJ1-6, with 8 bases lining up with TRBD1. The CDR3 contains 15 residues. The junction had 6 bases not matched to a gene; V was cut back by 2 bases and J by 9 bases. Germline-derived CDR1 and CDR2 are MNHEY and SMNVEV (reference sequence). The chain's CDR3 is CASSLRQGSTSPLHF. The CDR3 DNA follows: TGTGCCAGCAGTTTACGACAGGGGTCCACTTCACCCCTCCACTTT.

At least ten counts were recorded for this clonotype. The chain uses TRBV27 and TRBJ2-1; 12 bases are shared with TRBD2. Unmatched junction bases numbered 7, after V lost 6 bases and J lost 7 bases. This CDR3 region has 15 residues. The V gene's germline CDR1 is MNHEY and CDR2 SMNVEV (reference sequence). CDR3 sequence reads: CASRLAGGPWNEQFF. The CDR3 bases are TGTGCCAGCAGGCTAGCGGGAGGGCCTTGGAATGAGCAGTTCTTC.

The sample holds many counts of this clonotype. The chain combines TRBV20-1 with TRBJ2-7, with 11 nucleotides matching TRBD2. V shed 6 bases, J shed 4 bases, and the junction held 5 bases outside the gene matches. Germline V gene sequence: CDR1 DFQATT, CDR2 SNEGSKA (reference sequence). This CDR3 region has 13 residues. The CDR3 DNA sequence: TGCAGTGCCTTGACTAGCGGGACATACGAGCAGTACTTC. It codes for CSALTSGTYEQYF.

This rearrangement joins TRBV7-6 to TRBJ1-3; no clear D gene. The CDR3 spans 18 residues. The germline V gene encodes CDR1 SGHVS and CDR2 FNYEAQ. Trimming cost V 5 bases and J 5 bases, with 25 bases left between them. CDR3 sequence reads: CASSPRGFGLGPRNTIYF. The CDR3, as DNA: TGTGCCAGCAGCCCCAGAGGGTTCGGACTCGGCCCCCGAAACACCATATATTTT.

The chain employs TRBV9 and TRBJ2-7; D remains unclear. The CDR3 is 13 amino acids. The germline gives CDR1 SGDLS, CDR2 YYNGEE. V was pared by 1 base and J by 6 bases, with 11 bases between. This CDR3 is CASSVSPTLEQYF. CDR3 nucleotides: TGTGCCAGCAGCGTAAGTCCTACCCTCGAGCAGTACTTC.